Below, 28 T cell receptor beta chains from the same sample are listed, as sequenced in a study of shared clonotypes between healthy human individuals. Clones were sequenced by immunoSEQ multiplex PCR, and TCRdb holds only the in-frame ones, with some missing. The sample lists a few million clones, over 90% occurring once. The sample comprised naive CD4+ T cells from PBMCs. The subset denotes: CD45RA+ positively selected. The receptors come from a man between 18 and 35 years old in good health. Some clones in this sample may be carry-over from other donors' samples.

A word on this clone: Other DNA sequences from this sample encode an identical CDR3 as well. The genes are TRBV7-2 and TRBJ1-2; 8 bases agree with TRBD1. V shed 5 bases, J shed 7 bases, and the junction held 9 bases outside the gene matches. This CDR3 is built from 14 residues. CDR1 SGHTA and CDR2 FQGNSA come from the germline V gene. CDR3: CASSLDRGLGGYTF. CDR3 sequence (DNA): TGTGCCAGCAGCCTCGACAGGGGTCTCGGTGGCTACACCTTC.

Details on this clone: The sample holds other DNA sequences that translate to the same CDR3. The chain uses TRBV11-2 and TRBJ2-3; TRBD2 is a possible D gene (6 bases). Germline assignment: CDR1 SGHAT and CDR2 FQNNGV. Deletions cut 5 bases from V and 0 bases from J, with 12 bases between. CDR3 size: 15 residues. CDR3 region: CASSPRLGSTDTQYF. DNA of the CDR3: TGTGCCAGCAGCCCGCGACTAGGCAGCACAGATACGCAGTATTTT.

V gene TRBV28 combines with J gene TRBJ1-2, with TRBD1 matching 9 bases. CDR1 MDHEN and CDR2 SYDVKM come from the germline V gene. V shed 4 bases, J shed 9 bases, and the junction held 21 bases outside the gene matches. The CDR3 covers 18 residues. CDR3 amino acids: CASSSLRDRVSNSRRYTF. CDR3 in DNA: TGTGCCAGCAGTTCATTAAGGGACAGGGTGTCGAATTCAAGACGCTACACCTTC.

This sequence joins TRBV5-4 and TRBJ2-7; 7 bases fit TRBD2. Trimming at V came to 1 base and at J to 2 bases, leaving 6 bases not matched to a gene. The CDR3 sequence is 15 residues long. CDR1 is SGHNT, CDR2 YYREEE, per germline (reference sequence). CDR3 in amino acids: CASSLFTGGPYEQYF. The CDR3 DNA reads as TGTGCCAGCAGCTTGTTCACGGGAGGCCCCTACGAGCAGTACTTC.

This clone was detected once. The V call is TRBV6-1, the J call TRBJ1-2; D call uncertain. Trimming left V 3 bases short and J 4 bases short, with 12 bases between. Per the germline V gene, CDR1 is MNHNS and CDR2 is SASEGT. CDR3 size: 14 residues. CDR3 in amino acids: CASSDRREAYGYTF. CDR3 nucleotide sequence: TGTGCCAGCAGTGACAGACGTGAAGCCTATGGCTACACCTTC.

This clone has only one observation. The rearrangement links TRBV27 to TRBJ2-1; no definite D call. The germline gives CDR1 MNHEY, CDR2 SMNVEV (reference sequence). CDR3 size: 13 residues. V was cut by 3 bases and J by 6 bases, with 9 bases left in between. The DNA of the CDR3 is TGTGCCAGCAGTTTCCCGGACGTCAATGAGCAGTTCTTC. Translation gives CASSFPDVNEQFF.

This clone was seen only once. CDR3 bases: TGTGCCAGCAGCCCTCAGGTAGCGGGACGGGAGACCCAGTACTTC. It specifies CASSPQVAGRETQYF. The chain employs TRBV14 and TRBJ2-5; 8 nucleotides agree with TRBD2. The CDR3 has 15 residues. J gave up 5 bases and V 4 bases, and 9 bases lay outside the gene matches. CDR1 SGHDN and CDR2 FVKESK come from the germline V gene.

The chain carries TRBV11-3 and TRBJ2-1; the match to TRBD2 covers 9 bases. The CDR3 length is 17 residues. From germline, CDR1 is SGHNT and CDR2 YENEEA. V gave up 4 bases and J gave up 5 bases; unmatched junction bases: 12. CDR3 DNA sequence: TGTGCCAGCAGCTCCCGAGGACTAGCGAGTAGAAACAATGAGCAGTTCTTC. As protein: CASSSRGLASRNNEQFF.

This sequence joins TRBV2 and TRBJ1-5; D remains unclear. The V end was cut by 7 bases, the J end by 3 bases, with 7 bases between. The CDR3 extends over 12 amino acids. Germline V CDR1 and CDR2: SNHLY, FYNNEI. CDR3 in amino acids: CASNQDNQPQHF. For the CDR3, the DNA is TGTGCCAGCAACCAGGACAATCAGCCCCAGCATTTT.

J is TRBJ2-7 and V is TRBV5-1, with D unresolved. Trimming took off 3 bases at V and 6 bases at J, with 13 bases between the two ends. The V gene's germline CDR1 is SGHRS and CDR2 YFSETQ. The CDR3 is 13 amino acids. The CDR3 DNA reads as TGCGCCAGCAGCTCTACTCTACGGCGCGAGCAGTACTTC. This gives the protein CASSSTLRREQYF.

V gene TRBV4-1 combines with J gene TRBJ2-6; TRBD2 might be the D (5 bases). The CDR3 loop spans 13 amino acids. Germline lookup yields CDR1 MGHRA and CDR2 YSYEKL. Deletions cut 6 bases from V and 4 bases from J, with 7 bases between. The CDR3 region is CASRGAGANVLTF. CDR3 DNA sequence: TGCGCCAGCAGGGGAGCGGGGGCCAACGTCCTGACTTTC.

The rearrangement joins TRBV18 to TRBJ2-7; 7 nucleotides match TRBD1. The CDR3 contains 13 residues. The J segment lost 6 bases and the V segment lost 2 bases, leaving 4 bases of the junction unmatched. Germline V lookup: CDR1 KGHSH, CDR2 LQKENI. The DNA for the CDR3 is TGTGCCAGCTCACCATCCCCAGGGGGCGAGCAGTACTTC. Translation: CASSPSPGGEQYF.

This clone has just one count. This chain uses TRBV7-2 with TRBJ1-1; D remains ambiguous. The germline V gene has CDR1 SGHTA and CDR2 FQGNSA. The CDR3 runs 15 residues. V lost 7 bases to trimming and J lost 2 bases, with 17 bases between them. The CDR3 region has the DNA TGTGCCAGCACCCAACGGGAGCGGGGAAACACTGAAGCTTTCTTT. Protein sequence: CASTQRERGNTEAFF. Full variable domain (rest looked up from reference TRBV7-2 and TRBJ1-1): GAGVSQSPSNKVTEKGKDVELRCDPISGHTALYWYRQSLGQGLEFLIYFQGNSAPDKSGLPSDRFSAERTGGSVSTLTIQRTQQEDSAVYLCASTQRERGNTEAFFGQGTRLTVV.

The chain is built from TRBV4-2 and TRBJ1-4; the D is unclear. CDR1 and CDR2 from the germline V gene are LGHNA and YNFKEQ. Trimming pared 1 base from V and 0 bases from J, leaving 9 bases between. There are 16 residues in the CDR3. CDR3 loop: CASSQGNGATNEKLFF. DNA of the CDR3: TGTGCCAGCAGCCAAGGGAACGGTGCAACTAATGAAAAACTGTTTTTT.

This chain joins TRBV5-6 and TRBJ1-4; D perhaps matches TRBD1 (6 bases). With 4 bases removed from V and 5 bases from J, the gap between germline ends came to 15 bases. Germline V gene data show CDR1 as SGHDT and CDR2 as YYEEEE. This CDR3 is 15 amino acids long. The CDR3: CASSQQGLRNEKLFF. The DNA for the CDR3 is TGTGCCAGCAGCCAACAGGGCCTACGGAATGAAAAACTGTTTTTT.

V gene TRBV11-2 combines with J gene TRBJ2-2; 10 bases map to TRBD2. J lost 7 bases, V lost 5 bases, and 7 bases had no gene match. The CDR3 runs to 15 residues. CDR1 SGHAT and CDR2 FQNNGV come from the germline V gene. The CDR3 DNA is TGTGCCAGCAGCGGAAAACTAGCGGGACTCGGGGAGCTGTTTTTT. Its translation is CASSGKLAGLGELFF. Full variable domain (outside the CDR3, taken from reference TRBV11-2 and TRBJ2-2): EAGVAQSPRYKIIEKRQSVAFWCNPISGHATLYWYQQILGQGPKLLIQFQNNGVVDDSQLPKDRFSAERLKGVDSTLKIQPAKLEDSAVYLCASSGKLAGLGELFFGEGSRLTVL.

The chain combines TRBV4-3 with TRBJ1-1; 8 bases are shared with TRBD1. The CDR3 runs 18 residues. V was pared by 4 bases and J by 3 bases, with 16 bases of the junction left unmatched. Looked up from germline, CDR1 is LGHNA and CDR2 is YSLEER. CDR3 DNA: TGCGCCAGCAGCCTAAGATGGGGGACAGGTGGCGGGGACACTGAAGCTTTCTTT. This sequence encodes CASSLRWGTGGGDTEAFF.

CDR3 nucleotide sequence: TGTGCCAGTAGCCTATTACATGATGAGCAGTTCTTC. It specifies CASSLLHDEQFF. The chain carries TRBV19 and TRBJ2-1; unclear D gene. Trimming cost V 6 bases and J 8 bases, with 11 bases left between them. Germline V lookup: CDR1 LNHDA, CDR2 SQIVND (reference sequence). This CDR3 region has 12 residues. Complete variable domain (other parts from reference TRBV19 and TRBJ2-1): DGGITQSPKYLFRKEGQNVTLSCEQNLNHDAMYWYRQDPGQGLRLIYYSQIVNDFQKGDIAEGYSVSREKKESFPLTVTSAQKNPTAFYLCASSLLHDEQFFGPGTRLTVL.

J is TRBJ1-5 and V is TRBV28, with TRBD1 matching over 9 bases. J lost 0 bases, V lost 5 bases, and 5 bases had no gene match. The length of the CDR3 is 16 residues. Germline V gene data show CDR1 as MDHEN and CDR2 as SYDVKM. The CDR3 DNA is TGTGCCAGCAGTCCACGGACAGGGGTTAGCAATCAGCCCCAGCATTTT. As protein: CASSPRTGVSNQPQHF.

The chain employs TRBV27 and TRBJ2-3; possible D gene TRBD1, 5 bases. The V end lost 8 bases, the J end lost 1 base, and 10 bases lay between the germline ends. The CDR3 consists of 13 residues. The germline V gene has CDR1 MNHEY and CDR2 SMNVEV (reference sequence). CDR3 sequence reads: CASGPRGTDTQYF. The CDR3, as DNA: TGTGCCAGCGGGCCCAGGGGCACAGATACGCAGTATTTT.

This clone occurred once. The chain recombines TRBV6-4 with TRBJ2-1; D gene unclear. Deletions cut 1 base from V and 5 bases from J, with 18 bases between. This CDR3 spans 17 amino acids. Germline V CDR1 and CDR2: MRHNA, SNTAGT. The CDR3 reads CASSDWVSLESNNEQFF. The CDR3 DNA reads TGTGCCAGCAGTGACTGGGTTAGCCTGGAATCGAACAATGAGCAGTTCTTC.

V is TRBV16 and J is TRBJ1-1; no reliable D call. Germline loops: CDR1 KGHSY, CDR2 FQNENV. The CDR3 is made up of 14 amino acids. Trimming removed 4 bases at V and 5 bases at J, with 14 bases between. CDR3 nucleotides: TGTGCCAGCAGCCCAAAGCAAGGGAGTACTGAAGCTTTCTTT. It specifies CASSPKQGSTEAFF. Variable domain in full (rest from reference TRBV16 and TRBJ1-1): GEEVAQTPKHLVRGEGQKAKLYCAPIKGHSYVFWYQQVLKNEFKFLISFQNENVFDETGMPKERFSAKCLPNSPCSLEIQATKLEDSAVYFCASSPKQGSTEAFFGQGTRLTVV.

The genes are TRBV5-1 and TRBJ2-7; TRBD1 or TRBD2 may be the D gene (5 bases each). V was clipped by 2 bases and J by 0 bases, with 18 bases between them. CDR3 length: 17 amino acids. Germline loops: CDR1 SGHRS, CDR2 YFSETQ. Written as DNA, the CDR3 is TGCGCCAGCAGCTTTAGGTCCGGGACGCAGAGCTCCTACGAGCAGTACTTC. Encoded protein: CASSFRSGTQSSYEQYF. Looking up the rest from reference TRBV5-1 and TRBJ2-7 gives the full variable domain: KAGVTQTPRYLIKTRGQQVTLSCSPISGHRSVSWYQQTPGQGLQFLFEYFSETQRNKGNFPGRFSGRQFSNSRSEMNVSTLELGDSALYLCASSFRSGTQSSYEQYFGPGTRLTVT.

This clone was counted once. The V gene is TRBV18, the J gene TRBJ2-3, with 9 bases that match TRBD1. CDR3 length: 15 amino acids. V shed 3 bases and J 7 bases; nucleotides not matched to a gene: 8. Per germline, CDR1 KGHSH and CDR2 LQKENI. In DNA, the CDR3 is TGTGCCAGCTCACCCGTGACAGGGGGGACGAATACGCAGTATTTT. Its translation is CASSPVTGGTNTQYF.

The genes are TRBV28 and TRBJ2-2; D unclear. The V end lost 6 bases, the J end lost 5 bases, and 7 bases lay between the germline ends. The CDR3 totals 12 residues. Germline-derived CDR1 and CDR2 are MDHEN and SYDVKM. The CDR3 reads CASRLGTGELFF. The CDR3 DNA follows: TGTGCCAGCAGGCTAGGAACCGGGGAGCTGTTTTTT.

This chain connects TRBV10-3 to TRBJ2-7; weak D call: TRBD1 (5 bases). Trimming cost V 2 bases and J 2 bases, with 28 bases left between them. Germline V lookup: CDR1 ENHRY, CDR2 SYGVKD. The CDR3 runs to 20 residues. The CDR3 loop reads CAISEPTGPEWERITYEQYF. The CDR3, as DNA: TGTGCCATCAGTGAGCCCACAGGACCGGAATGGGAACGTATTACCTACGAGCAGTACTTC.

V gene TRBV2 combines with J gene TRBJ2-1; the D is unclear. Trimming took 8 bases from V and 3 from J, leaving 5 bases between them. Germline-derived CDR1 and CDR2 are SNHLY and FYNNEI. This CDR3 is built from 11 residues. The CDR3 reads CASARYNEQFF. CDR3 nucleotides: TGTGCCAGCGCTCGCTACAATGAGCAGTTCTTC.

The chain links TRBV11-2 to TRBJ2-3, with D possibly TRBD2 on 7 matching bases. Looked up from germline, CDR1 is SGHAT and CDR2 is FQNNGV. V gave up 5 bases and J gave up 0 bases, with 15 bases separating them. This CDR3 is 16 amino acids long. The CDR3 nucleotides read TGTGCCAGCAGCACAGGGACTACGGCTAGCACAGATACGCAGTATTTT. Translating gives CASSTGTTASTDTQYF.